This T cell receptor beta chain stems from a study of blood T cells in healthy people across ages. General observations from the study: Strong correlation existed between TCR beta diversity and naive T cell percentage.

For this clonotype: Its antigen is still unknown.

CDR1 and CDR2 from the germline V gene are MGHRA and YSYEKL. With V trimmed by 3 bases and J by 8 bases, 11 bases remained unmatched. The CDR3 totals 17 residues. The donors, all healthy, were Caucasians living in Russia, aged roughly 6 to 90. A second PCR, run for about 7 to 11 cycles, used a sample-barcoded 5' primer plus a J-beta primer mix. TCRdb redid the calling of the 5' RACE reads with MiXCR, one entry per CDR3 protein. The data show approximately 600,000 distinct CDR3 sequences, with 58% seen just once and over 30% held by the top ten. The source of this sequence is a man aged 55 to 70 in good health. The rearrangement uses TRBV4-1 and TRBJ2-7, with 15 bases lining up with TRBD2. Material: blood. The CDR3 DNA sequence: TGCGCCAGCAGCCACAACTTGGGGACTAGCGGGAGGAAACAGCAGTACTTC. Encoded protein: CASSHNLGTSGRKQQYF.